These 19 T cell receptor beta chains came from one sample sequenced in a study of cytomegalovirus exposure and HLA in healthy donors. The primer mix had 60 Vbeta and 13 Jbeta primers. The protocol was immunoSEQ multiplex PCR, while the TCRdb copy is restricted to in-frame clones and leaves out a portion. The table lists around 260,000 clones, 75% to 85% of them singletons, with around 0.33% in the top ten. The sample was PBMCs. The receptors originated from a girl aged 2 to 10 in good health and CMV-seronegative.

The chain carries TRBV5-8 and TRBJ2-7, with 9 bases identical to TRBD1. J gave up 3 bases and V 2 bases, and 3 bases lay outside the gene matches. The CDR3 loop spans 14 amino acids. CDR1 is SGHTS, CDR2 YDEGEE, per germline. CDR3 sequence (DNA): TGTGCCAGCAGCTTTGAGACAGGGGGCTACGAGCAGTACTTC. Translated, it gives CASSFETGGYEQYF.

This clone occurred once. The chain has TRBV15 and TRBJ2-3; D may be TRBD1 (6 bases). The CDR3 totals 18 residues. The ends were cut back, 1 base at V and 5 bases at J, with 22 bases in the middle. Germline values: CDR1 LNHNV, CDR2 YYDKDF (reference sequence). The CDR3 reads CATSRGFSVSGDEDTQYF. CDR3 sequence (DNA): TGTGCCACCAGCAGAGGTTTTTCTGTTTCAGGGGATGAAGATACGCAGTATTTT.

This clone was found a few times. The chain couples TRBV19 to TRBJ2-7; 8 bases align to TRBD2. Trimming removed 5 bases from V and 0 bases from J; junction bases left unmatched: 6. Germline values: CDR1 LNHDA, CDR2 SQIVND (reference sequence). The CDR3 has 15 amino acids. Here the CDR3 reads CASSQTSANSYEQYF. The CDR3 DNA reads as TGTGCCAGTAGTCAGACTAGCGCCAACTCCTACGAGCAGTACTTC.

In DNA form, the CDR3 reads TGTGCCACCCGGGAGGGACCCTCCTACAATGAGCAGTTCTTC. It is translated as CATREGPSYNEQFF. The chain has TRBV27 and TRBJ2-1, with 8 bases that match TRBD2. The CDR3 is 14 amino acids. The germline CDR1 and CDR2 sequences are MNHEY and SMNVEV (reference sequence). Trimming removed 10 bases from V and 0 bases from J; junction bases left unmatched: 5.

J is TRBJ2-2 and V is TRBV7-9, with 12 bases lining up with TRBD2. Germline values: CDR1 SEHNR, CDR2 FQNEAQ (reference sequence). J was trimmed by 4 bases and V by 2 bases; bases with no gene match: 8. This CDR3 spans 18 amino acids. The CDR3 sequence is CASSLTGLAGKLTGELFF. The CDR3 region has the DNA TGTGCCAGCAGCTTAACCGGACTAGCGGGGAAACTCACCGGGGAGCTGTTTTTT.

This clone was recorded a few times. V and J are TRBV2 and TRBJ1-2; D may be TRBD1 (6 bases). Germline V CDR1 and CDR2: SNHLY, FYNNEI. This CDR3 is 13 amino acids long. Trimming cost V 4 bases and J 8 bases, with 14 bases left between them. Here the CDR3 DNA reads TGTGCCAGCAGTGTTAACAGGGAGCGCGGCTACACCTTC. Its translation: CASSVNRERGYTF.

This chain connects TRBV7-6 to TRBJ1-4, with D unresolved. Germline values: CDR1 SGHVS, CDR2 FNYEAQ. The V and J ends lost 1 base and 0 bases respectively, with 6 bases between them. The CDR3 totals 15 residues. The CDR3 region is CASSLGLATNEKLFF. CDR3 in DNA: TGTGCCAGCAGCTTAGGGCTGGCAACTAATGAAAAACTGTTTTTT.

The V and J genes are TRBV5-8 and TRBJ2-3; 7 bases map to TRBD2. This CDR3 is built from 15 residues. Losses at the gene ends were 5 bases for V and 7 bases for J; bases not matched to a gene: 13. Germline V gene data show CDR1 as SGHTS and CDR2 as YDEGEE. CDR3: CASSVDPRRGNTQYF. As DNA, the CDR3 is TGTGCCAGCAGTGTCGACCCAAGGCGGGGGAATACGCAGTATTTT.

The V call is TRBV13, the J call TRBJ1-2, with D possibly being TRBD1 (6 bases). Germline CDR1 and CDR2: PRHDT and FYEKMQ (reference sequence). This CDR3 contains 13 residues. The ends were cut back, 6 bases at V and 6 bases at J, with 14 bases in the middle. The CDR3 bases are TGTGCCAGCAGTCTGCGGGGGCGGAATGGCTACACCTTC. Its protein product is CASSLRGRNGYTF.

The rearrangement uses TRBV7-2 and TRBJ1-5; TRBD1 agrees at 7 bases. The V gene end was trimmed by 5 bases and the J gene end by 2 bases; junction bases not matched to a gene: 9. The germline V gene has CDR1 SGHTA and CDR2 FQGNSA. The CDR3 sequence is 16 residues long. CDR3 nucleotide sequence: TGTGCCAGCAGCCTCGGGATAGGACAGGGCAATCAGCCCCAGCATTTT. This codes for CASSLGIGQGNQPQHF.

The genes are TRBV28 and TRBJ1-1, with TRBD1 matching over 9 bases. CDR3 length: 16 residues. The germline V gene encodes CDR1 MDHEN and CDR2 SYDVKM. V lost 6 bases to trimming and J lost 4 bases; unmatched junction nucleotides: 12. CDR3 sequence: CASSNDRTGAGTEAFF. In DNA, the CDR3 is TGTGCCAGCAGCAACGATAGGACAGGGGCGGGCACTGAAGCTTTCTTT.

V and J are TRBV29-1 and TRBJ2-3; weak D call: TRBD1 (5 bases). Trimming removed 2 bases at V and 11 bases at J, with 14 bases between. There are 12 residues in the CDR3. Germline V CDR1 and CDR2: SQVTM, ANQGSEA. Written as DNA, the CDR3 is TGCAGCGTTGAAAGAACAGGCCCCCAGCAGTATTTT. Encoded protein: CSVERTGPQQYF.

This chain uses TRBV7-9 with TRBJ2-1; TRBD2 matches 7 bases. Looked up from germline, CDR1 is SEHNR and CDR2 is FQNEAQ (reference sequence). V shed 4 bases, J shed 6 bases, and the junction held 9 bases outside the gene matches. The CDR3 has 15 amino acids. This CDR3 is CASSSKRDSSNEQFF. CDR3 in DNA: TGTGCCAGCAGCTCGAAGCGGGATTCGAGCAATGAGCAGTTCTTC.

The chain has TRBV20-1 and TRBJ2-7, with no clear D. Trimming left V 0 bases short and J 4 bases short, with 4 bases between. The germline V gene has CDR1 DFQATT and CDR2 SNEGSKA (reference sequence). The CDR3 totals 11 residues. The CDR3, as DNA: TGCAGTGCTAGAGAACGGTACGAGCAGTACTTC. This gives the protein CSARERYEQYF.

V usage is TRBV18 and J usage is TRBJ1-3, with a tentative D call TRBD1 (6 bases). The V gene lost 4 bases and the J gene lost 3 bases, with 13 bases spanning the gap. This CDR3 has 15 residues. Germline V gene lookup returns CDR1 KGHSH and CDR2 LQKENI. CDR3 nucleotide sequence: TGTGCCAGCTCACGGAACAGGGTCAGTGGAAACACCATATATTTT. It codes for CASSRNRVSGNTIYF.

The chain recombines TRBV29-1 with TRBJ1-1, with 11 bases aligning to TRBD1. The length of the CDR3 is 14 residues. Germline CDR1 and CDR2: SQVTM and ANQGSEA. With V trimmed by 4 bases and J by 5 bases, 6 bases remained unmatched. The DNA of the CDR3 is TGCAGCGTTGGCGGGACAGGGGGAGTGACTGAAGCTTTCTTT. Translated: CSVGGTGGVTEAFF.

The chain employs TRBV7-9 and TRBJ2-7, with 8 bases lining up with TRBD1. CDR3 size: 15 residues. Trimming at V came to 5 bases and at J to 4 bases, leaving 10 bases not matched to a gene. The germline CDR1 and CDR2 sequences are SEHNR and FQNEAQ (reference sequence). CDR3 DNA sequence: TGTGCCAGCAGCGTACGGACAGGGAAAGTATACGAGCAGTACTTC. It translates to CASSVRTGKVYEQYF.

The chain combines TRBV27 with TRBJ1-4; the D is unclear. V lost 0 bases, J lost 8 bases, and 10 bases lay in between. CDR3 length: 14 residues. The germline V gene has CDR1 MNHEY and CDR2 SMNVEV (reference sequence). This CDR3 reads CASSLSRRGEKLFF. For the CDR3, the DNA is TGTGCCAGCAGTTTATCGCGGCGGGGAGAAAAACTGTTTTTT.

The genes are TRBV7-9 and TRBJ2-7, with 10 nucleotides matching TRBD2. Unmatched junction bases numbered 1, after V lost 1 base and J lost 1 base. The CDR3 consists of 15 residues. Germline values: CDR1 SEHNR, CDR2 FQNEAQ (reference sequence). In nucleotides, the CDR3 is TGTGCCAGCAGCTTAGAACTAGCGGGGTCCTACGAGCAGTACTTC. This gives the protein CASSLELAGSYEQYF. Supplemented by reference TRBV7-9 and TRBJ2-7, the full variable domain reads DTGVSQNPRHKITKRGQNVTFRCDPISEHNRLYWYRQTLGQGPEFLTYFQNEAQLEKSRLLSDRFSAERPKGSFSTLEIQRTEQGDSAMYLCASSLELAGSYEQYFGPGTRLTVT.